This T cell receptor (beta chain) derives from a study of technical replicates of blood from several donors. V lost 0 bases to trimming and J lost 0 bases, with 7 bases between them. Germline CDR1 is SGDLS and CDR2 is YYNGEE. The CDR3 covers 15 residues. Some clones are missing from TCRdb's copy, which holds only in-frame ones; the method was immunoSEQ multiplex PCR. The sample has tens of thousands of clones; about nine tenths are singletons. The chain employs TRBV9 and TRBJ2-1; D remains ambiguous. The receptor's source is a human donor in good health. Some clones in this sample may be carry-over from other donors' samples. Sequenced input: PBMCs. This CDR3 is CASSVASSSYNEQFF. DNA of the CDR3: TGTGCCAGCAGCGTAGCGTCGAGCTCCTACAATGAGCAGTTCTTC.